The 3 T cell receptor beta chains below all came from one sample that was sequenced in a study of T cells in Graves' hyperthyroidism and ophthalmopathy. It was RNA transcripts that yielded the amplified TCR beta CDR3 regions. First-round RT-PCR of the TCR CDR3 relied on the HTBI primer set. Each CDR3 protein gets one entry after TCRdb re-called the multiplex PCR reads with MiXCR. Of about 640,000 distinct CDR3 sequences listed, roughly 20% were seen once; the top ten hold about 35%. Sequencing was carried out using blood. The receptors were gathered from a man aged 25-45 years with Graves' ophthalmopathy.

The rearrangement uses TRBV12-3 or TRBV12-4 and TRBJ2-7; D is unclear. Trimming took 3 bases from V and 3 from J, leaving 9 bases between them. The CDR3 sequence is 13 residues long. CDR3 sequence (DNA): TGTGCCAGCAGTTTCGAGATACACTACGAGCAGTACTTC. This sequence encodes CASSFEIHYEQYF.

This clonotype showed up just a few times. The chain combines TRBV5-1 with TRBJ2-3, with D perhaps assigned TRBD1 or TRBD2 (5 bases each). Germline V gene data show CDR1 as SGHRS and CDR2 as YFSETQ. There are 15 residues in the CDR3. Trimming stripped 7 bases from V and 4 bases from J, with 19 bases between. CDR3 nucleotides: TGCGCCAGCTTCCGGGACCCGACTTATGCAGATACGCAGTATTTT. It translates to CASFRDPTYADTQYF.

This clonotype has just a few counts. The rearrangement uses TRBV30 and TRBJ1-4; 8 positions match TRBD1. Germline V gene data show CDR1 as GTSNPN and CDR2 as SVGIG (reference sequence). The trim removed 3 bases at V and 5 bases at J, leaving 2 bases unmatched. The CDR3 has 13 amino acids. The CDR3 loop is CAWRHRGNEKLFF. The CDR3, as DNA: TGTGCCTGGAGGCACAGGGGGAATGAAAAACTGTTTTTT.